The present entry profiles one T cell receptor beta chain with its context. Its matching antigen is unknown. The data are from a study of cytomegalovirus exposure and HLA in healthy donors. General observations from the study: Presence/absence analyses assumed roughly uniform sequencing depth across donors. A highly shared variant cluster was judged a likely technical artifact. With later analysis, a missense DCLRE1C variant became linked to TCR beta V- and J-gene trimming. Later work showed greater clonal expansion in HLA-associated TCR beta chains than in equally common others.

It was with 60 Vbeta and 13 Jbeta primers that the PCR ran. Data came from immunoSEQ multiplex PCR; TCRdb stores just in-frame clones and leaves some out. In all, the sample yields about 130,000 clones. The germline V gene has CDR1 SNHLY and CDR2 FYNNEI. J gave up 7 bases and V 7 bases, and 6 bases lay outside the gene matches. The CDR3 runs to 12 residues. The receptor's source is a man younger than 35 in good health and CMV-seronegative. The source material was PBMCs. J is TRBJ1-2 and V is TRBV2, with 7 bases identical to TRBD1. In DNA form, the CDR3 reads TGTGCCAGCACCGGACAGGAGCTTGGCTACACCTTC. It codes for CASTGQELGYTF.